Below are 23 T cell receptor beta chains sequenced from a single sample in a study of siplizumab effects on memory and regulatory T cells. Generated by immunoSEQ multiplex PCR, the TCRdb table keeps only in-frame clones and is missing some. The sample has about 100,000 clones; 91% are singletons. The specimen was CD4+ T cells sorted from blood. The receptor source for this set is a human donor in good health. Some clones in this sample may be carry-over from other donors' samples.

The chain links TRBV5-1 to TRBJ2-1, with unresolved D. The CDR3 consists of 12 residues. Germline V gene sequence: CDR1 SGHRS, CDR2 YFSETQ. Trimming removed 0 bases from V and 8 bases from J, with 6 bases in between. CDR3 loop: CASSLVRDEQFF. The CDR3 coding sequence is TGCGCCAGCAGCTTGGTTCGAGATGAGCAGTTCTTC.

The CDR3: CASSVAPGGAGTEAFF. The CDR3 DNA sequence: TGTGCCAGCAGCGTAGCCCCAGGGGGCGCGGGCACTGAAGCTTTCTTT. V gene TRBV9 combines with J gene TRBJ1-1, with 8 bases fitting TRBD1. The CDR3 contains 16 residues. CDR1 is SGDLS, CDR2 YYNGEE, per germline. Losses at the gene ends were 0 bases for V and 4 bases for J; bases not matched to a gene: 8.

The chain has TRBV10-3 and TRBJ2-7; TRBD2 matches 7 bases. The CDR3 is 14 amino acids. In germline, CDR1 is ENHRY, CDR2 SYGVKD. The trim removed 0 bases at V and 5 bases at J, leaving 4 bases unmatched. The CDR3 loop is CAISESGLSHEQYF. CDR3 bases: TGTGCCATCAGTGAGTCGGGACTAAGCCACGAGCAGTACTTC.

This chain uses TRBV2 with TRBJ2-3; 11 bases fit TRBD2. V shed 7 bases and J 2 bases; nucleotides not matched to a gene: 5. CDR1 SNHLY and CDR2 FYNNEI come from the germline V gene. This CDR3 has 15 residues. As DNA, the CDR3 is TGTGCCAGCATCGGGACTAGCGGCCCCACAGATACGCAGTATTTT. Its protein is CASIGTSGPTDTQYF.

Details on this clone: At one of its ends the junction is not consistent with the germline gene, which may arise from a read error. The chain uses TRBV7-7 and TRBJ2-6; D gene unclear. The CDR3 runs to 14 residues. Germline CDR1 is SSHAT and CDR2 is FNYEAQ (reference sequence). The CDR3 spells CASSRSSGANVLTF. CDR3 sequence (DNA): TGTGCTAGCAGTCGAAGCTCTGGGGCCAACGTCCTGACTTTC.

The chain carries TRBV7-8 and TRBJ1-2; D not resolved. Between the trimmed V and J ends, which lost 2 bases and 6 bases, there was a span of 16 bases. Germline V gene data show CDR1 as SGHVS and CDR2 as FQNEAQ. The CDR3 contains 15 residues. CDR3 in amino acids: CASSLPGLLEDGYTF. For the CDR3, the DNA is TGTGCCAGCAGCTTACCGGGCCTCTTAGAGGATGGCTACACCTTC. Full variable domain (missing parts from reference TRBV7-8 and TRBJ1-2): GAGVSQSPRYKVAKRGQDVALRCDPISGHVSLFWYQQALGQGPEFLTYFQNEAQLDKSGLPSDRFFAERPEGSVSTLKIQRTQQEDSAVYLCASSLPGLLEDGYTFGSGTRLTVV.

This sequence joins TRBV28 and TRBJ1-2; D ambiguous. Germline CDR1 MDHEN, CDR2 SYDVKM. CDR3 size: 17 residues. The V gene lost 1 base and the J gene lost 2 bases, with 17 bases spanning the gap. The CDR3 region is CASSLFVDDVSNYGYTF. The CDR3 DNA follows: TGTGCCAGCAGTTTATTCGTGGACGACGTATCGAACTATGGCTACACCTTC.

V gene TRBV19 combines with J gene TRBJ2-3, with unresolved D. V lost 3 bases, J lost 3 bases, and 4 bases lay in between. Per germline, CDR1 LNHDA and CDR2 SQIVND (reference sequence). CDR3 size: 12 residues. CDR3 protein: CASSMETDTQYF. CDR3 DNA sequence: TGTGCCAGTAGTATGGAAACAGATACGCAGTATTTT.

The chain combines TRBV5-4 with TRBJ1-1; D gene uncertain. The germline CDR1 and CDR2 sequences are SGHNT and YYREEE (reference sequence). V lost 0 bases, J lost 1 base, and 4 bases lay in between. There are 13 residues in the CDR3. CDR3 coding DNA: TGTGCCAGCAGCTTGGTTGCGAACACTGAAGCTTTCTTT. This translates into CASSLVANTEAFF.

This rearrangement joins TRBV5-1 to TRBJ1-1; D remains unclear. The length of the CDR3 is 14 residues. Germline-derived CDR1 and CDR2 are SGHRS and YFSETQ. V was trimmed by 4 bases and J by 4 bases, leaving 14 bases between them. Here the CDR3 DNA reads TGCGCCAGCAGCCTGGTGGTGGGAGGCACTGAAGCTTTCTTT. The encoded protein is CASSLVVGGTEAFF.

The chain carries TRBV2 and TRBJ2-5, with D unresolved. Germline lookup yields CDR1 SNHLY and CDR2 FYNNEI. The CDR3 runs 13 residues. V lost 2 bases and J 4 bases, leaving 8 bases between the germline ends. The CDR3: CASSEQPVETQYF. The CDR3 nucleotides are TGTGCCAGCAGTGAACAGCCAGTAGAGACCCAGTACTTC.

The rearrangement links TRBV14 to TRBJ2-1; 7 positions match TRBD2. CDR1 and CDR2 from the germline V gene are SGHDN and FVKESK. The CDR3 consists of 15 residues. The V segment lost 1 base and the J segment 7 bases; nucleotides outside the gene matches: 7. The CDR3 loop reads CASSQGLAEGNEQFF. DNA of the CDR3: TGTGCCAGCAGCCAAGGGCTAGCGGAGGGGAATGAGCAGTTCTTC. The entire variable domain, with the rest obtained from reference TRBV14 and TRBJ2-1, is as follows: EAGVTQFPSHSVIEKGQTVTLRCDPISGHDNLYWYRRVMGKEIKFLLHFVKESKQDESGMPNNRFLAERTGGTYSTLKVQPAELEDSGVYFCASSQGLAEGNEQFFGPGTRLTVL.

This chain connects TRBV5-4 to TRBJ1-1; D perhaps matches TRBD1 (5 bases). Trimming pared 6 bases from V and 0 bases from J, leaving 12 bases between. CDR3 length: 14 amino acids. Per germline, CDR1 SGHNT and CDR2 YYREEE (reference sequence). The DNA for the CDR3 is TGTGCCAGCACCGACCGGGGCATGAACACTGAAGCTTTCTTT. It specifies CASTDRGMNTEAFF.

The chain employs TRBV2 and TRBJ2-3; 7 bases are shared with TRBD1. The CDR3 is 15 amino acids. With 6 bases clipped from V and 2 bases from J, the junction kept 8 bases outside the gene matches. Per germline, CDR1 SNHLY and CDR2 FYNNEI. The CDR3 nucleotides are TGTGCCAGCAGGCGCCGACAGGGAAACACAGATACGCAGTATTTT. As protein: CASRRRQGNTDTQYF.

On this clone itself: Other nucleotide sequences from this sample produce the same CDR3. The CDR3 here is CASSLAGEGEKLFF. The DNA for the CDR3 is TGCGCCAGCAGCTTGGCGGGGGAGGGAGAAAAACTGTTTTTT. The chain uses TRBV5-1 and TRBJ1-4; tentatively, D is TRBD1 (5 bases). Looked up from germline, CDR1 is SGHRS and CDR2 is YFSETQ. V dropped 0 bases and J dropped 8 bases, with 11 bases sitting between them. The CDR3 contains 14 residues.

The CDR3 DNA reads as TGTGCCAGCAGCTTACAGTTCAGGGGGGACACAGATACGCAGTATTTT. Its translation: CASSLQFRGDTDTQYF. The chain uses TRBV11-1 and TRBJ2-3; D may be TRBD1 (7 bases). V gave up 2 bases and J gave up 2 bases, with 14 bases separating them. The CDR3 is made up of 16 amino acids. Germline V gene data show CDR1 as SGHAT and CDR2 as FQDESV (reference sequence).

This chain joins TRBV7-3 and TRBJ2-1, with D possibly matching TRBD2 (6 bases). The V gene lost 2 bases and the J gene lost 0 bases, with 11 bases spanning the gap. The germline V gene encodes CDR1 SGHTA and CDR2 FQGTGA. CDR3 length equals 16 residues. The CDR3 coding sequence is TGTGCCAGCAGCTTACTCGGGAGCACCTCCTACAATGAGCAGTTCTTC. Protein: CASSLLGSTSYNEQFF. Together with reference TRBV7-3 and TRBJ2-1, the CDR3 gives the full variable domain: GAGVSQTPSNKVTEKGKYVELRCDPISGHTALYWYRQSLGQGPEFLIYFQGTGAADDSGLPNDRFFAVRPEGSVSTLKIQRTERGDSAVYLCASSLLGSTSYNEQFFGPGTRLTVL.

This chain joins TRBV7-6 and TRBJ2-3, with D tentatively TRBD1 or TRBD2 (5 bases each). CDR1 is SGHVS, CDR2 FNYEAQ, per germline. The length of the CDR3 is 15 residues. Trimming took 0 bases from V and 0 from J, leaving 7 bases between them. The chain's CDR3 is CASSLAGPSTDTQYF. In nucleotides, the CDR3 is TGTGCCAGCAGCTTAGCGGGACCCAGCACAGATACGCAGTATTTT.

This clone was recorded only once. The chain couples TRBV27 to TRBJ2-7, with D unclear. The germline V gene encodes CDR1 MNHEY and CDR2 SMNVEV (reference sequence). Trimming left V 5 bases short and J 2 bases short, with 13 bases between. This CDR3 is 14 amino acids long. The CDR3 DNA reads TGTGCCAGCAGTCTAAGGTTGAACGCCTACGAGCAGTACTTC. This sequence encodes CASSLRLNAYEQYF.

This clone was observed a single time. V gene TRBV19 combines with J gene TRBJ1-3; D remains ambiguous. The CDR3 spans 12 residues. V lost 3 bases and J 0 bases, leaving 0 bases between the germline ends. Germline V gene data show CDR1 as LNHDA and CDR2 as SQIVND (reference sequence). The CDR3: CASSISGNTIYF. Here the CDR3 DNA reads TGTGCCAGTAGTATCTCTGGAAACACCATATATTTT.

This clone was observed once. The V and J genes are TRBV28 and TRBJ1-4; no firm D call. CDR1 and CDR2 (germline): MDHEN, SYDVKM. CDR3 size: 19 residues. V gave up 5 bases and J gave up 4 bases, with 26 bases separating them. The CDR3, as DNA: TGTGCCAGCAGTCCCTCATTCTTCGAGGCCGTTGGGGTTAATGAAAAACTGTTTTTT. It encodes CASSPSFFEAVGVNEKLFF.

This chain connects TRBV4-2 to TRBJ2-7, with D perhaps matching TRBD1 or TRBD2 (5 bases each). The V gene lost 2 bases and the J gene lost 1 base, with 9 bases spanning the gap. The CDR3 is 14 amino acids. Germline values: CDR1 LGHNA, CDR2 YNFKEQ. The chain's CDR3 is CASSQYRTSYEQYF. The CDR3 region has the DNA TGTGCCAGCAGCCAATACAGGACTTCCTACGAGCAGTACTTC.

The chain couples TRBV15 to TRBJ1-1; 8 bases fit TRBD1. The CDR3 loop spans 15 amino acids. Germline loops: CDR1 LNHNV, CDR2 YYDKDF (reference sequence). Trimming cost V 4 bases and J 1 base; bases outside gene matches: 5. The CDR3 DNA reads as TGTGCCACCAGCACCGGACAGGGCAGGAACACTGAAGCTTTCTTT. Protein product: CATSTGQGRNTEAFF.